This T cell receptor (beta chain) was found in a study of T-cell reconstitution after alpha-beta-depleted transplantation in children. This clonotype was observed at least ten times. V lost 7 bases and J lost 4, with 16 bases in between. The CDR3 contains 14 residues. Germline V gene sequence: CDR1 SGHRS, CDR2 YFSETQ. Unique molecular identifiers featured in how the TCRbeta library was prepared. Each CDR3 protein gets one entry after TCRdb re-called the PCR reads with MiXCR. The table has hundreds of thousands of distinct CDR3 sequences, about 12% seen once. The sequencing used PBMCs from the stem cell graft donor, collected from the stem cell graft. The source is a human donor who donated a stem cell graft to a child with combined immunodeficiency. V is TRBV5-1 and J is TRBJ2-3, with D maybe TRBD2 (7 bases). CDR3 in DNA: TGCGCCAGCCGGCGGGGGCAGGGAGCAGATACGCAGTATTTT. Protein sequence: CASRRGQGADTQYF. Complete variable domain (other parts from reference TRBV5-1 and TRBJ2-3): KAGVTQTPRYLIKTRGQQVTLSCSPISGHRSVSWYQQTPGQGLQFLFEYFSETQRNKGNFPGRFSGRQFSNSRSEMNVSTLELGDSALYLCASRRGQGADTQYFGPGTRLTVL.